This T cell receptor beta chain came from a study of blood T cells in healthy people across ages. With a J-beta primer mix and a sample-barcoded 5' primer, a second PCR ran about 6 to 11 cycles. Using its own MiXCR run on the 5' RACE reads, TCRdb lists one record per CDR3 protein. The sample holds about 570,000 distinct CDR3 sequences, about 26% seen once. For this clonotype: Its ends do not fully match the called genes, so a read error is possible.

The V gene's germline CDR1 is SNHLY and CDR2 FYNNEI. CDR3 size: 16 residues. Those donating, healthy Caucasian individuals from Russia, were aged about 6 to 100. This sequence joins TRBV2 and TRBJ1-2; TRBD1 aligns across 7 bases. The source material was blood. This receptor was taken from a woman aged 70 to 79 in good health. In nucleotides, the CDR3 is TGTGCCGGCAGTGATGAAGGGACAGCTTTCTCCTATGGCTACACCTTC. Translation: CAGSDEGTAFSYGYTF.